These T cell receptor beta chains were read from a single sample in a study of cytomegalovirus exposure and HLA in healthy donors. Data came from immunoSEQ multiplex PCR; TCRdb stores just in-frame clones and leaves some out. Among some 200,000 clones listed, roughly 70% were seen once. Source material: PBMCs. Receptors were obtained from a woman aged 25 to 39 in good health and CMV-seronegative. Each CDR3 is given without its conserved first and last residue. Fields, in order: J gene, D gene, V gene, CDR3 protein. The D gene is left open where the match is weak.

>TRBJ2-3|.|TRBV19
ASSSAGADTQY
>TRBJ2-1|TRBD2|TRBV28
ASSLKGSGGYNEQF
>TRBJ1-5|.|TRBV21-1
ASSKARGRQPQH
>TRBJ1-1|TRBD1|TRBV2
ASREGDRGPWDTEAF
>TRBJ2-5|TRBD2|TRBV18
ASSPGTGGETQY
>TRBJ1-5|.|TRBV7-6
ASSLGLGTLSNQPQH
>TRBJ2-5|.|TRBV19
ASSIDRGSGRETQY
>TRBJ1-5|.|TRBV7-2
ASSLEALSNQPQH
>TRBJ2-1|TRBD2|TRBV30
AWSVRYSGRARQGGNEQF
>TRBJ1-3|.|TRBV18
AATPSAGNTIY
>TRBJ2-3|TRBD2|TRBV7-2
ASSLGSVAGGQDTQY
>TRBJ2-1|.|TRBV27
ASSLETQDNEQF
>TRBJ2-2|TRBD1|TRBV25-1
ASSAYRGQVTGELF
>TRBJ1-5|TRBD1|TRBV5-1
ASSLGLEGAHNQPQH
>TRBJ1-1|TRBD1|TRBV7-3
ASSLDPRGRNTEAF
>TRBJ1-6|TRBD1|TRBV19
ASQDRVAYNSPLH
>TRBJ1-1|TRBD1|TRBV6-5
ASSYSNRGNSEAF
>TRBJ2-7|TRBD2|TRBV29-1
SVEFGGAGYEQY
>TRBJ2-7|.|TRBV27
ASSLEGSSYEQY
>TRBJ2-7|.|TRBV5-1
ASSPGIGPYEQY
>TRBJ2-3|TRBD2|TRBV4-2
ASSQVSGGAVGTDTQY
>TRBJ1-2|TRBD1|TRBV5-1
ASSLVAGGLARYGYT
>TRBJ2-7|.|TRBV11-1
ASSSSRRPGEQY
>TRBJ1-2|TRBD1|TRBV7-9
ASSRSGQGLDYGYT
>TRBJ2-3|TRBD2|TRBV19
ASSIGAGETDTQY
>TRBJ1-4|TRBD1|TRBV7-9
ASSDGTGIYEKLF
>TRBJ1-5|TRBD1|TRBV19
ASSMQGGRGQPQH
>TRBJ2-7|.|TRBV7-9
ASRAGTPGYEQY
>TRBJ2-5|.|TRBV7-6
ASSLAVIGQETQY
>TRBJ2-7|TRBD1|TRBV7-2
ASSLRTGVSYEQY
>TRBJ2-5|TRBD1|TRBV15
ATNRGQETQY
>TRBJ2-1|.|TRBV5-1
ASSQDLGSYNEQF
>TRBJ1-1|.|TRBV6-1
ASSTRAEAF
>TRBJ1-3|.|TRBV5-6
ASSLGFYSGNTIY
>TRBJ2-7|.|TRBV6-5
ASSYGQGNLGYEQY
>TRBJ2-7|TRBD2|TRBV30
AWTSGGRSYEQY
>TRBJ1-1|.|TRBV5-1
ASSLGGRAEAF
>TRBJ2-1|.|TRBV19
ATSKGLEQF
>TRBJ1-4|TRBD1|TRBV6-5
ASKLSGGGQEKLF
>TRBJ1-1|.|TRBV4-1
ASRFSGGHTEAF
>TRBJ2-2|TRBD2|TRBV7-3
ASSNPGLAGAGSYGELF
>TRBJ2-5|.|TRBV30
AWSVGAAGGGVTQY
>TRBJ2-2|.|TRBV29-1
SVRGLYTGELF
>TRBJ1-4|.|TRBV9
ASTPGRGYEKLF
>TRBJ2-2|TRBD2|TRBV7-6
ASSLVGTSGSVTGELF